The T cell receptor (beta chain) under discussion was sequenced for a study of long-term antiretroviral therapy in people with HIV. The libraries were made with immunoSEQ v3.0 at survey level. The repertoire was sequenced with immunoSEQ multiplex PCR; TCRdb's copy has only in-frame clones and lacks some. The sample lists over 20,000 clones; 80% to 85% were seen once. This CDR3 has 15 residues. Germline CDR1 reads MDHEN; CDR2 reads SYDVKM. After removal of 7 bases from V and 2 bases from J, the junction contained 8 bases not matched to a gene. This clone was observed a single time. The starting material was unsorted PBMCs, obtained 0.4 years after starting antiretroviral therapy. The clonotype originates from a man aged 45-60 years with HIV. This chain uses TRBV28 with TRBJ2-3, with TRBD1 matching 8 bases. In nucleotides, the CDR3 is TGTGCCAGCAACCCACAGGGGGGTACCACAGATACGCAGTATTTT. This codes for CASNPQGGTTDTQYF. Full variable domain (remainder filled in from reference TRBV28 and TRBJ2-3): DVKVTQSSRYLVKRTGEKVFLECVQDMDHENMFWYRQDPGLGLRLIYFSYDVKMKEKGDIPEGYSVSREKKERFSLILESASTNQTSMYLCASNPQGGTTDTQYFGPGTRLTVL.